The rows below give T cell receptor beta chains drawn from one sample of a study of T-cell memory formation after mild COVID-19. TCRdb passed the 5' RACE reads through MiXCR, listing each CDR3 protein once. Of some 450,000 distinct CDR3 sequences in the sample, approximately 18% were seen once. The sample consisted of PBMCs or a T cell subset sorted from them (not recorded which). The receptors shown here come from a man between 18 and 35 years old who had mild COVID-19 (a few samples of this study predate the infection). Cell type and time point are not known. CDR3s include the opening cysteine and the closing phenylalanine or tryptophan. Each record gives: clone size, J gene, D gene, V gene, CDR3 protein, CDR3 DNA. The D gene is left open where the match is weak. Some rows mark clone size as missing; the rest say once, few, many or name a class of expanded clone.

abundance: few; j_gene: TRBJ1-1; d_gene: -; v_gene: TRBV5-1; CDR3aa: CASKTGDMNTEAFF; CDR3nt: TGCGCCAGCAAAACAGGAGACATGAACACTGAAGCTTTCTTT
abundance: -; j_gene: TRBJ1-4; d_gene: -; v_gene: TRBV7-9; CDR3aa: CASSSGVGEKLFF; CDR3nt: TGTGCCAGCAGCTCCGGAGTCGGTGAAAAACTGTTTTTT
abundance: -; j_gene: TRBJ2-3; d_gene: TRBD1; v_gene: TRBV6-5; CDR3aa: CASRDPGQERDTQYF; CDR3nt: TGTGCCAGCAGAGACCCGGGACAGGAGAGAGATACGCAGTATTTT
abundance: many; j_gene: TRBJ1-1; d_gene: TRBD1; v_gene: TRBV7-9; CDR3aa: CASSPPQGGGTNTEAFF; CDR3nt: TGTGCCAGCAGCCCGCCTCAGGGGGGGGGCACGAACACTGAAGCTTTCTTT
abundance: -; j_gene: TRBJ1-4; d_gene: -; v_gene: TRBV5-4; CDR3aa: CASSSPGTGGEKLFF; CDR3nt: TGTGCCAGCAGCTCCCCGGGCACAGGAGGTGAAAAACTGTTTTTT
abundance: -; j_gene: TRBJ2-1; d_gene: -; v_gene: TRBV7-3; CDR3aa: CASSLRGSPYNEQFF; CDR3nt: TGTGCCAGCAGCTTAAGGGGGAGTCCCTACAATGAGCAGTTCTTC
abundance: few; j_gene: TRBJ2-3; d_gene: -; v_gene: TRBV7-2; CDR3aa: CASSLGKTDTQYF; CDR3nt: TGTGCCAGCAGCTTAGGAAAGACAGATACGCAGTATTTT
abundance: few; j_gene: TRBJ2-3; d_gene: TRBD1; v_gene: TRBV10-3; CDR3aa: CAIRKGQRTDTQYF; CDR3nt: TGTGCCATCAGGAAGGGACAGCGGACAGATACGCAGTATTTT
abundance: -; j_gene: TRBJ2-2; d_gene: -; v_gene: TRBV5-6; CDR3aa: CASSRVRGPGELFF; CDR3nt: TGTGCCAGCAGCCGAGTAAGAGGTCCCGGGGAGCTGTTTTTT
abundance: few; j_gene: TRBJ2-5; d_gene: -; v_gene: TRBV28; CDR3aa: CASSFPLAAPVQETQYF; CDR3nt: TGTGCCAGCAGTTTCCCCCTGGCAGCACCAGTCCAAGAGACCCAGTACTTC
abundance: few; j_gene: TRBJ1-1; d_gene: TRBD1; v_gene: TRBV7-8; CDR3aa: CASSLEQGGKAFF; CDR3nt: TGTGCCAGCAGCTTGGAACAGGGGGGTAAAGCTTTCTTT
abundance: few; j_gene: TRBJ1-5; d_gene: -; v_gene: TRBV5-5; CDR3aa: CASSLASGVGQPQHF; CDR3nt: TGTGCCAGCAGCTTGGCTTCAGGGGTGGGGCAGCCCCAGCATTTT
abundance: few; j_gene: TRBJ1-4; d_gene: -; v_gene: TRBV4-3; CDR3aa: CASSQDSRTTNEKLFF; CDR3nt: TGCGCCAGCAGCCAAGATAGTAGAACAACTAATGAAAAACTGTTTTTT
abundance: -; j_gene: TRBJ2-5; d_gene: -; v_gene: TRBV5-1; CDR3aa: CASSEGDHRGTQYF; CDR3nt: TGCGCCAGCAGCGAAGGGGACCACCGGGGGACCCAGTACTTC
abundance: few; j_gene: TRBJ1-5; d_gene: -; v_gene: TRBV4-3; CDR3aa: CASSPNVQDSNQPQHF; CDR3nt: TGCGCCAGCAGCCCGAATGTCCAGGATAGCAATCAGCCCCAGCATTTT
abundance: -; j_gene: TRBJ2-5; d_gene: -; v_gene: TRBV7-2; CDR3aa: CASSSSLASRRETQYF; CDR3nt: TGTGCCAGCAGCTCCAGCTTGGCGAGTCGAAGGGAGACCCAGTACTTC
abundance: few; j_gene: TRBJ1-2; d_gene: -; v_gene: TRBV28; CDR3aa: CASVLTSGPPEGYTF; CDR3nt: TGTGCCAGCGTCCTTACCTCCGGGCCTCCCGAAGGCTACACCTTC
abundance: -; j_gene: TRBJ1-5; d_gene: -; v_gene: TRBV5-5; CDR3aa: CASAARGPNYSNQPQHF; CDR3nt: TGTGCCTCCGCGGCCCGTGGACCTAATTATAGCAATCAGCCCCAGCATTTT
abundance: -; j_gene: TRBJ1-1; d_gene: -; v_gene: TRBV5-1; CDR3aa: CASSWKDKNTEAFF; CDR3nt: TGCGCCAGCAGCTGGAAGGACAAAAACACTGAAGCTTTCTTT
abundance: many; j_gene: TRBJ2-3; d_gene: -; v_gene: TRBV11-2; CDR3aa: CASSFTGADTQYF; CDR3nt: TGTGCCAGCAGCTTCACGGGGGCAGATACGCAGTATTTT
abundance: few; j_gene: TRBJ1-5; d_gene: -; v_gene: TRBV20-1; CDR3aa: CSARAGAVKQPQHF; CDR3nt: TGCAGTGCTAGAGCAGGGGCAGTAAAACAGCCCCAGCATTTT
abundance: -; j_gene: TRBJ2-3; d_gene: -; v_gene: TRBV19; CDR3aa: CASSIWAYTDTQYF; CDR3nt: TGTGCCAGTAGTATATGGGCCTACACAGATACGCAGTATTTT
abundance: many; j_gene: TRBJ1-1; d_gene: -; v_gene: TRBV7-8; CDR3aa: CASSRRAANTEAFF; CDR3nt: TGTGCCAGCAGCAGGAGGGCGGCGAACACTGAAGCTTTCTTT
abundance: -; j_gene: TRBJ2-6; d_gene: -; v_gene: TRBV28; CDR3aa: CASSLWGSGANVLTF; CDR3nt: TGTGCCAGCAGTTTGTGGGGCTCTGGGGCCAACGTCCTGACTTTC
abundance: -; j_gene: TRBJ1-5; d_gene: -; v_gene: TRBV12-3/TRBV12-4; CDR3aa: CASAGKGQPQHF; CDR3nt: TGTGCCAGTGCAGGGAAAGGGCAGCCCCAGCATTTT
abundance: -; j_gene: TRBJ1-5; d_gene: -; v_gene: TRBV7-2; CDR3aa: CASSLVFNQPQHF; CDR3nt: TGTGCCAGCAGCTTAGTCTTCAATCAGCCCCAGCATTTT
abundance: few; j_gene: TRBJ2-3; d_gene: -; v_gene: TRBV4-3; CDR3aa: CASSQLLGTSTDTQYF; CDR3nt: TGCGCCAGCAGCCAACTCCTGGGGACTAGCACAGATACGCAGTATTTT
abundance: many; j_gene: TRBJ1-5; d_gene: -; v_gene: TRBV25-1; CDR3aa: CASSESPAVRQPQHF; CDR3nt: TGTGCCAGCAGTGAATCTCCCGCGGTCCGCCAGCCCCAGCATTTT
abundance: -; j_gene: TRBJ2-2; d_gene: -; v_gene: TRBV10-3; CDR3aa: CAIRTGGAGGELFF; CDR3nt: TGTGCCATCAGGACGGGCGGGGCTGGCGGGGAGCTGTTTTTT
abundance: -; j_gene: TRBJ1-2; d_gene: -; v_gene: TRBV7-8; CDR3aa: CASSWGLYGYTF; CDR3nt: TGTGCCAGCAGCTGGGGCCTCTATGGCTACACCTTC
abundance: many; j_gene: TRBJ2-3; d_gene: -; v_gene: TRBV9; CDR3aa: CASSVADTQYF; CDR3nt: TGTGCCAGCAGCGTTGCAGATACGCAGTATTTT
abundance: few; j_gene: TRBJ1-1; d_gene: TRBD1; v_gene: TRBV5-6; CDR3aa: CASSQRDRGLGDTEAFF; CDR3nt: TGTGCCAGCAGCCAAAGGGACAGGGGGCTGGGAGACACTGAAGCTTTCTTT
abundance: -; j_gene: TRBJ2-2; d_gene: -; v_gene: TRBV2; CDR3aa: CASSVGKGKLFF; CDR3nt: TGTGCCAGCAGTGTAGGGAAAGGGAAGCTGTTTTTT
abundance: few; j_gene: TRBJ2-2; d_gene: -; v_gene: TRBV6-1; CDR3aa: CASSVTGNTGELFF; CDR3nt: TGTGCCAGCAGTGTGACTGGGAACACCGGGGAGCTGTTTTTT
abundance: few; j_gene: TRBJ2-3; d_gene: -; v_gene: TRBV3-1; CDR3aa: CASSQGFGGTRTETQYF; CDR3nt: TGTGCCAGCAGCCAGGGATTTGGGGGCACACGCACAGAAACGCAGTATTTT
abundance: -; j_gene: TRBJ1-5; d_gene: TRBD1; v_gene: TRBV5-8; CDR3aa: CASSLDTGGRDQPQHF; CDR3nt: TGTGCCAGCAGCTTAGATACAGGGGGCCGAGATCAGCCCCAGCATTTT
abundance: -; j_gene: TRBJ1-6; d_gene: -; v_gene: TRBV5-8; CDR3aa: CASSPRWGAFPNSPLHF; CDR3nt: TGTGCCAGCAGCCCAAGATGGGGGGCCTTCCCCAATTCACCCCTCCACTTT
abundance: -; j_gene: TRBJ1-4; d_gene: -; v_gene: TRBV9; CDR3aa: CASSVEGGSLFF; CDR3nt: TGTGCCAGCAGCGTAGAAGGGGGATCACTGTTTTTT
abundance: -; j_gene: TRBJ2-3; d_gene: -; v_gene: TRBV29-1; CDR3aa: CSVAPGRSTDTQYF; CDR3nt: TGCAGCGTCGCCCCGGGTAGAAGCACAGATACGCAGTATTTT
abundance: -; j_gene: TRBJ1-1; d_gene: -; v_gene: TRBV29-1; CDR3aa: CSVETLRGGEAFF; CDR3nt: TGCAGCGTTGAGACCCTCCGGGGGGGTGAAGCTTTCTTT
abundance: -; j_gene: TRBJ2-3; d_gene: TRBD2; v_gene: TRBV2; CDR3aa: CASQRGASTDTQYF; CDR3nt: TGTGCCAGCCAGCGGGGGGCCAGCACAGATACGCAGTATTTT
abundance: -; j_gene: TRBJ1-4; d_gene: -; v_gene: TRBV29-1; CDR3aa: CSSRRISANEKLFF; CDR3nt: TGCAGCTCTCGGAGGATTTCGGCTAATGAAAAACTGTTTTTT
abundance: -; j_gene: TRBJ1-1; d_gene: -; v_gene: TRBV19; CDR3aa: CASINRTPGGRTEAFF; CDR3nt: TGTGCCAGTATCAACCGGACACCTGGAGGTCGCACTGAAGCTTTCTTT
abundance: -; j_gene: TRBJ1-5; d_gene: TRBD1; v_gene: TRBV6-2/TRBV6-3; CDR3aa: CASRGQGRTNQPQHF; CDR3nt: TGTGCCAGCAGGGGACAGGGTAGGACCAATCAGCCCCAGCATTTT
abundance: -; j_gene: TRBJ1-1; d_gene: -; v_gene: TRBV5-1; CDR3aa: CASSSPSRDTEAFF; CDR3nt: TGCGCCAGCAGCTCACCTAGCAGGGACACTGAAGCTTTCTTT
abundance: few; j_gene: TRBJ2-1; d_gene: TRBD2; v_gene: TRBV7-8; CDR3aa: CASSLSGGVLNEQFF; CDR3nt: TGTGCCAGCAGCTTGAGCGGGGGCGTTCTCAATGAGCAGTTCTTC
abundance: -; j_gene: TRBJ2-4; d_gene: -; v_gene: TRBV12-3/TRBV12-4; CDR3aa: CASSLQGSIAKNIQYF; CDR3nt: TGTGCCAGCAGTTTACAGGGTAGCATAGCCAAAAACATTCAGTACTTC
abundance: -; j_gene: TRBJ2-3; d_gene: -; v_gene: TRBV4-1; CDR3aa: CASSQEWGTDTQYF; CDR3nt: TGCGCCAGCAGCCAAGAATGGGGTACAGATACGCAGTATTTT
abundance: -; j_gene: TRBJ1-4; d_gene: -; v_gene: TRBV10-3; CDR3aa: CAIRAGTGEKLFF; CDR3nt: TGTGCCATCAGAGCGGGGACGGGAGAAAAACTGTTTTTT
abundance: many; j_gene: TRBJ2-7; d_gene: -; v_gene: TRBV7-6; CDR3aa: CASSLGSGGLYEQYF; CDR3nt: TGTGCCAGCAGCTTAGGTAGTGGTGGTCTGTACGAGCAGTACTTC
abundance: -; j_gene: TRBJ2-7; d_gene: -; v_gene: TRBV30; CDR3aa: CAWSFNRFDEQYF; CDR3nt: TGTGCCTGGAGTTTTAACAGGTTTGACGAGCAGTACTTC
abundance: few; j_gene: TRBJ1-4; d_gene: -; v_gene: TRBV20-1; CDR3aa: CSARIPTGSPNEKLFF; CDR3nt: TGCAGTGCTAGAATCCCGACAGGATCCCCTAATGAAAAACTGTTTTTT
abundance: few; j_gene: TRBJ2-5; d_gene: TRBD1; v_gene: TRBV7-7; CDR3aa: CASSLDTLDRGRQTQYF; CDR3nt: TGTGCCAGCAGCTTAGATACCCTGGACAGGGGGAGGCAGACCCAGTACTTC